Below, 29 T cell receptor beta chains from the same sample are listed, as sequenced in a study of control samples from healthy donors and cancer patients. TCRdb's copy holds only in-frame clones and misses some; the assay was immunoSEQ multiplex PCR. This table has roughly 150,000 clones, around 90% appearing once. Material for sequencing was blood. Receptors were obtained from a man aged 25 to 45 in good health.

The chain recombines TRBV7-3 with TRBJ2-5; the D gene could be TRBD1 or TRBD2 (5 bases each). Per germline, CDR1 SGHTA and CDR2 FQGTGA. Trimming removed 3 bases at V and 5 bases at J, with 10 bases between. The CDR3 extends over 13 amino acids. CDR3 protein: CASSLGPRETQYF. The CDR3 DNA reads TGTGCCAGCAGCTTGGGACCGAGGGAGACCCAGTACTTC.

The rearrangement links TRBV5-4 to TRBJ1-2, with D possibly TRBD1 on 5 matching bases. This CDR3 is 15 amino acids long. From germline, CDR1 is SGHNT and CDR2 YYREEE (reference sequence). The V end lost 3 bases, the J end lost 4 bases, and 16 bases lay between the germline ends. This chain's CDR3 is CASSWKGSAGYGYTF. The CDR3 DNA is TGTGCCAGCAGCTGGAAGGGGTCGGCGGGCTATGGCTACACCTTC.

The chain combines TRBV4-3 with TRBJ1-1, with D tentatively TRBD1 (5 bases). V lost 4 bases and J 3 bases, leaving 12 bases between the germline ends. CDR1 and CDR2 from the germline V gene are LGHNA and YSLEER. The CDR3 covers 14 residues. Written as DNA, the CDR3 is TGCGCCAGCAGCCCCCAGCAGGGTGACACTGAAGCTTTCTTT. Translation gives CASSPQQGDTEAFF.

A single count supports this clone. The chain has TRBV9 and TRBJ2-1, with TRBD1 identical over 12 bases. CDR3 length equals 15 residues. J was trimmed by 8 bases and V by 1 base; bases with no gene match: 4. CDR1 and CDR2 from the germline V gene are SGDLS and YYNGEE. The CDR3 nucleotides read TGTGCCAGCAGCGTATTAGGGACAGGGGGCGATGAGCAGTTCTTC. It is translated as CASSVLGTGGDEQFF.

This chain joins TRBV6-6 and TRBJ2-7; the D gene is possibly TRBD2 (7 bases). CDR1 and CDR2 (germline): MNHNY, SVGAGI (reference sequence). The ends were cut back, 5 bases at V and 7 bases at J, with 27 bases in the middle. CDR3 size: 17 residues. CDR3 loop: CASSPPLWEGGPLEQYF. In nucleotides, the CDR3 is TGTGCCAGCAGTCCGCCCCTGTGGGAGGGGGGCCCCTTGGAGCAGTACTTC.

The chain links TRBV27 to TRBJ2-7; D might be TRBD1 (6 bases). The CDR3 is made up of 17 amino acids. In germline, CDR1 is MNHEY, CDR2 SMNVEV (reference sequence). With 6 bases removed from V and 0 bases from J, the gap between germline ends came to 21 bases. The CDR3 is CASRRNSQGHNSYEQYF. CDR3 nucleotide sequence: TGTGCCAGCAGACGAAACTCACAGGGACATAACTCCTACGAGCAGTACTTC.

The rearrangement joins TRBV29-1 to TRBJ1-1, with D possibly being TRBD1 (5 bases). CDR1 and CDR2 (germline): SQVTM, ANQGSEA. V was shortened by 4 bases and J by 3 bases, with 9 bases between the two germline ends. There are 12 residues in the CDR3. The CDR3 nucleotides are TGCAGCGTTGTTCCAGGGTACACTGAAGCTTTCTTT. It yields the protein CSVVPGYTEAFF.

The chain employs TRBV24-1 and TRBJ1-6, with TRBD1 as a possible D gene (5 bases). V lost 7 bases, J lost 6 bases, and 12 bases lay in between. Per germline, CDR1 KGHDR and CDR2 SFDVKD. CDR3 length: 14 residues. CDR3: CATSFGHSNSPLHF. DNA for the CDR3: TGTGCCACCAGCTTTGGACACTCTAATTCACCCCTCCACTTT.

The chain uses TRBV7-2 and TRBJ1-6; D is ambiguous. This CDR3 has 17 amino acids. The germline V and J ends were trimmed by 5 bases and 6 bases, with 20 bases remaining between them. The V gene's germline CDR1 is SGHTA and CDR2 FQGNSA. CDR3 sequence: CASSPRAGGSGNSPLHF. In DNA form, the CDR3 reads TGTGCCAGCAGCCCAAGGGCCGGAGGCAGTGGTAATTCACCCCTCCACTTT.

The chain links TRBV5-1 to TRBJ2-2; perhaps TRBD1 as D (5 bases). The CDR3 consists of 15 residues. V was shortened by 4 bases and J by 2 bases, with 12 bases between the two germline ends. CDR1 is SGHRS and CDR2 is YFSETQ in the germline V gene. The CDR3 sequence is CASSRAQGNTGELFF. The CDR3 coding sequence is TGCGCCAGCAGCAGGGCGCAGGGTAACACCGGGGAGCTGTTTTTT.

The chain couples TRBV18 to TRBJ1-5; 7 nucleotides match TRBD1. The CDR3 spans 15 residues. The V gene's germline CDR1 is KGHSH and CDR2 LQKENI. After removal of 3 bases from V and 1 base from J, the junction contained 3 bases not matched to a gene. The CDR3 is CASSPSQGSNQPQHF. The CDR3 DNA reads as TGTGCCAGCTCACCGTCACAGGGGAGCAATCAGCCCCAGCATTTT.

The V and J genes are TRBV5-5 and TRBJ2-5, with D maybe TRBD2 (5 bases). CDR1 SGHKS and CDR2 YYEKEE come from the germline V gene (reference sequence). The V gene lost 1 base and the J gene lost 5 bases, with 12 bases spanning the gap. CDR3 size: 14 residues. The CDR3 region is CASSLLRGSETQYF. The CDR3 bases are TGTGCCAGCAGCTTGCTCCGGGGATCGGAGACCCAGTACTTC.

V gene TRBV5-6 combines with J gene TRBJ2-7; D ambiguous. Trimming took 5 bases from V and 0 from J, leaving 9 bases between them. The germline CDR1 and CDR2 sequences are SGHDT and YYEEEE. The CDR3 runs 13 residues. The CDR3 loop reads CASRGALSYEQYF. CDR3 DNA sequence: TGTGCCAGCAGAGGAGCACTCTCCTACGAGCAGTACTTC.

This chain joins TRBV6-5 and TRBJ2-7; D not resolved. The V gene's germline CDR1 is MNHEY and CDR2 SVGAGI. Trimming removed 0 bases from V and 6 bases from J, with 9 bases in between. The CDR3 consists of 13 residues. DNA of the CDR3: TGTGCCAGCAGTTACTCAGGTTTACCCGAGCAGTACTTC. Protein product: CASSYSGLPEQYF.

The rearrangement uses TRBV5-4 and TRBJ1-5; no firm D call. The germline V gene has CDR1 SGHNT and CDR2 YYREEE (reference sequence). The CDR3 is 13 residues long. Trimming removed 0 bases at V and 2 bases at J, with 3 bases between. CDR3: CASSLERNQPQHF. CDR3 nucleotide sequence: TGTGCCAGCAGCTTGGAGCGCAATCAGCCCCAGCATTTT.

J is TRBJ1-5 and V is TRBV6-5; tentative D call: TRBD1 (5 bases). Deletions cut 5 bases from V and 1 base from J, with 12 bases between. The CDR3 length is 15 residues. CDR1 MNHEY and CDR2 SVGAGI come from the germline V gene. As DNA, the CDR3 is TGTGCCAGCAGTCCCTCAAGGGGCAGCAATCAGCCCCAGCATTTT. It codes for CASSPSRGSNQPQHF.

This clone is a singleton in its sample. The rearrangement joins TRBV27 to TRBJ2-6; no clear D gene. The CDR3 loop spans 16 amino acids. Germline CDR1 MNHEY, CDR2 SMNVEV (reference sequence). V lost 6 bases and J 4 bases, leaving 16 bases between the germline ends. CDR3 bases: TGTGCCAGCAGCCCGGCCGGGCCCTTCGGGGCCAACGTCCTGACTTTC. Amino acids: CASSPAGPFGANVLTF. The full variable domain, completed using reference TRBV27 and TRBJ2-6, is EAQVTQNPRYLITVTGKKLTVTCSQNMNHEYMSWYRQDPGLGLRQIYYSMNVEVTDKGDVPEGYKVSRKEKRNFPLILESPSPNQTSLYFCASSPAGPFGANVLTFGAGSRLTVL.

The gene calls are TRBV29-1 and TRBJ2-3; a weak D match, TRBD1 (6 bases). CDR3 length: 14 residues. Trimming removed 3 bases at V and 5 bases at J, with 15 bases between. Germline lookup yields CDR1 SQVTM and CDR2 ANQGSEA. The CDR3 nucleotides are TGCAGCGTTGACCTGGGTCAGGGGATAGATACGCAGTATTTT. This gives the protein CSVDLGQGIDTQYF.

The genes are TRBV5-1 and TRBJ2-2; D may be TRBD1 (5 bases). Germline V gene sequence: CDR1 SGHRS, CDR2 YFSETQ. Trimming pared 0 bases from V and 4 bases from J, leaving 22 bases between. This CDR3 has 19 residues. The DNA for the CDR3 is TGCGCCAGCAGCTTGGATCGCGTGGGGCTACCTAGGGGCACCGGGGAGCTGTTTTTT. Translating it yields CASSLDRVGLPRGTGELFF.

CDR3 region: CASSPRDYPTDTQYF. CDR3 nucleotide sequence: TGTGCCAGCAGCCCCCGGGACTACCCCACAGATACGCAGTATTTT. The genes are TRBV6-4 and TRBJ2-3, with 7 bases identical to TRBD2. Germline CDR1 is MRHNA and CDR2 is SNTAGT. This CDR3 is built from 15 residues. J gave up 2 bases and V 6 bases, and 8 bases lay outside the gene matches.

CDR3 nucleotides: TGTGCCAGCCACCGGACAGGGTCGGTCTACGAGCAGTACTTC. This gives the protein CASHRTGSVYEQYF. The genes are TRBV10-3 and TRBJ2-7, with 8 bases lining up with TRBD1. Germline V gene data show CDR1 as ENHRY and CDR2 as SYGVKD. This CDR3 has 14 amino acids. The junction had 11 bases not matched to a gene; V was cut back by 10 bases and J by 3 bases.

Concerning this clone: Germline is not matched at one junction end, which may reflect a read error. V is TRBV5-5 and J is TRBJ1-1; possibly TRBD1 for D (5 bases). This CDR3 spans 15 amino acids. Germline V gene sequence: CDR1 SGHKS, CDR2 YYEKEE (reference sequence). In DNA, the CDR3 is TGTGCCAGCAGTTTGGTTCTTCCGGGGGGCACTGAAGCTTTCTTT. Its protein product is CASSLVLPGGTEAFF.

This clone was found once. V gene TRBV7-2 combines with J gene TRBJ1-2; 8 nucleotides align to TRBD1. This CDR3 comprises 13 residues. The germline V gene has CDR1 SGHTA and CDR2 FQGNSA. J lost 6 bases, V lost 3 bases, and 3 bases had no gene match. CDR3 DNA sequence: TGTGCCAGCAGCTTCGACAGGGGCGATGGCTACACCTTC. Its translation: CASSFDRGDGYTF. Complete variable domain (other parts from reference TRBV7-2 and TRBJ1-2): GAGVSQSPSNKVTEKGKDVELRCDPISGHTALYWYRQSLGQGLEFLIYFQGNSAPDKSGLPSDRFSAERTGGSVSTLTIQRTQQEDSAVYLCASSFDRGDGYTFGSGTRLTVV.

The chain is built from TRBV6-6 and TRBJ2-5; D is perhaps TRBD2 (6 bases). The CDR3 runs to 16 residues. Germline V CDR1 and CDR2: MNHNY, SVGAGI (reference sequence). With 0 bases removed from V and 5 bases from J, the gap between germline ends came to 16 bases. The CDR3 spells CASSYSNPAGRETQYF. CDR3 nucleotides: TGTGCCAGCAGTTACTCTAACCCAGCGGGCCGGGAGACCCAGTACTTC.

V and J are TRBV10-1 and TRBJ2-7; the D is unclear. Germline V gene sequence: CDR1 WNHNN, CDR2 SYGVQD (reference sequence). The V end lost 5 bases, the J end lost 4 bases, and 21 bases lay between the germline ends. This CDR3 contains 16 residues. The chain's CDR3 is CASSLTRSKEGYEQYF. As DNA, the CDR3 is TGCGCCAGCAGTTTGACCCGTTCTAAGGAAGGATACGAGCAGTACTTC.

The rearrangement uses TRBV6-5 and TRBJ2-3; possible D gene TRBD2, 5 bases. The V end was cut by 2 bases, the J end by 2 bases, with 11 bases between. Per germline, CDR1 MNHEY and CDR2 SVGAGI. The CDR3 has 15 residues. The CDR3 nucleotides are TGTGCCAGCAGTTACATGAGGGAGACCACAGATACGCAGTATTTT. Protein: CASSYMRETTDTQYF.

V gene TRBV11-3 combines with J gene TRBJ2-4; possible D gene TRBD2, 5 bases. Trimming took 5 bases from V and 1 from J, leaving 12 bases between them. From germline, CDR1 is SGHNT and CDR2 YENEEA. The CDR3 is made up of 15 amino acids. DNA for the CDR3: TGTGCCAGCAGCCAGAGGGCTTCGGCCAAAAACATTCAGTACTTC. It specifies CASSQRASAKNIQYF.

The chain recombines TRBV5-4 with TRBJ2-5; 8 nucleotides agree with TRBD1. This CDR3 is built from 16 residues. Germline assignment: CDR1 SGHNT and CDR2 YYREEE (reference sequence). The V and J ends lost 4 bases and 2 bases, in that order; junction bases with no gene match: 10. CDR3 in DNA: TGTGCCAGCAGCCTCCAGGGGGCTAGAGGGCAAGAGACCCAGTACTTC. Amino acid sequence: CASSLQGARGQETQYF. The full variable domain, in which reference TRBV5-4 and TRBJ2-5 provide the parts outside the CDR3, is ETGVTQSPTHLIKTRGQQVTLRCSSQSGHNTVSWYQQALGQGPQFIFQYYREEENGRGNFPPRFSGLQFPNYSSELNVNALELDDSALYLCASSLQGARGQETQYFGPGTRLLVL.

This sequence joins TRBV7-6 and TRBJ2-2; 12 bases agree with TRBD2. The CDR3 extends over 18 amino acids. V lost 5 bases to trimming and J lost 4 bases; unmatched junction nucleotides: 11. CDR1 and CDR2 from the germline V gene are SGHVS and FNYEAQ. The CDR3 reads CASSPGASGGDGTGELFF. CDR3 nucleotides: TGTGCCAGCAGCCCTGGGGCTAGCGGGGGGGACGGCACCGGGGAGCTGTTTTTT.